The present T cell receptor beta chain was sequenced within a study of T cell responses to AZD1222 COVID-19 vaccine. Overall study results and limits: The CD4 TCRs associated with vaccination extended across spike and predominated at 160-218 and 743-854. Within unmutated variant regions lay the reported targets of nearly half of spike-specific TCRs. Repertoire sampling was restricted to post-peak T cell response timepoints.

A remark on this clone: Its antigen is unknown.

Profiling relied on immunoSEQ multiplex PCR, and the TCRdb table lists in-frame clones only, not all of them. The data contain 150,000 to 200,000 clones, about 91% of them seen just once; the ten biggest clones take up 1% to 1.5%. Trimming took off 7 bases at V and 6 bases at J, with 15 bases between the two ends. Germline values: CDR1 MDHEN, CDR2 SYDVKM. The CDR3 consists of 13 residues. The chain combines TRBV28 with TRBJ1-2; no reliable D call. The sequenced sample was peripheral blood, obtained 28 days after the second AZD1222 dose. The receptor's source is an adult who received the AZD1222 COVID-19 vaccine. The CDR3 sequence is CASTLPRLHGYTF. In DNA form, the CDR3 reads TGTGCCAGCACCCTCCCAAGGTTGCATGGCTACACCTTC.